The 14 T cell receptor beta chains below were found in one sample sequenced in a study of vaccination and CD4 T cells after COVID-19. Treatment specified: approximately 9-day PBMC culture with coronavirus spike peptide pools or control peptides (ViraFEST assay). The Oncomine TCR Beta short-read assay sequenced DNA from cultured CD4+ T cells. TCRdb reprocessed the PCR reads via MiXCR and lists one record per CDR3 protein. The sample consists of 10,000 to 13,000 distinct CDR3 sequences, about 28% of them appearing once. These TCRs are of unknown antigen specificity. The specimen sequenced was CD4+ T cells from blood, cultured in vitro. The receptors shown here come from a human donor who had recovered from COVID-19.

This clonotype is medium-sized by share. This chain connects TRBV6-1 to TRBJ1-6; D ambiguous. V lost 8 bases and J 8 bases, leaving 16 bases between the germline ends. The CDR3 totals 14 residues. Germline values: CDR1 MNHNS, CDR2 SASEGT. Here the CDR3 DNA reads TGTGCCAGCTGTCCGAGGTTGTTAGATTCACCCCTCCACTTT. This encodes CASCPRLLDSPLHF.

The chain combines TRBV28 with TRBJ2-3; a possible D gene is TRBD1 (5 bases). The V gene lost 5 bases and the J gene lost 7 bases, with 10 bases spanning the gap. CDR3 length equals 12 residues. Germline V lookup: CDR1 MDHEN, CDR2 SYDVKM. CDR3 sequence: CASSPRTNTQYF. The CDR3 DNA reads as TGTGCCAGCAGTCCACGGACAAATACGCAGTATTTT.

The chain is built from TRBV18 and TRBJ1-2, with 7 bases matching TRBD1. The CDR3 runs to 14 residues. Germline lookup yields CDR1 KGHSH and CDR2 LQKENI. Trimming cost V 6 bases and J 2 bases; bases outside gene matches: 6. The CDR3 nucleotides are TGTGCCAGCTCCCCTGGACAGGCCAACTATGGCTACACCTTC. It codes for CASSPGQANYGYTF.

This clonotype came up a few times. The chain recombines TRBV5-1 with TRBJ1-2, with unresolved D. CDR1 is SGHRS and CDR2 is YFSETQ in the germline V gene. The CDR3 sequence is 11 residues long. Trimming removed 2 bases from V and 8 bases from J, with 7 bases in between. The CDR3 bases are TGCGCCAGCAGCTTCAATGGGGGCTACACCTTC. It codes for CASSFNGGYTF.

The CDR3 DNA is TGTGCCAGCAGTCCCCCGGGGAGTATGAACACTGAAGCTTTCTTT. The encoded protein is CASSPPGSMNTEAFF. The chain has TRBV6-1 and TRBJ1-1; D not certain. The CDR3 sequence is 15 residues long. V was pared by 5 bases and J by 0 bases, with 13 bases between. Germline V CDR1 and CDR2: MNHNS, SASEGT.

In this sample, this clonotype turned up once. The chain links TRBV28 to TRBJ2-7; D is unclear. The germline CDR1 and CDR2 sequences are MDHEN and SYDVKM. With 4 bases removed from V and 3 bases from J, the gap between germline ends came to 7 bases. The CDR3 consists of 12 residues. Written as DNA, the CDR3 is TGTGCCAGCAGTTCCCCCGGCTACGAGCAGTACTTC. Translation gives CASSSPGYEQYF.

Notes on this clonotype: A much larger clone sits a single nucleotide away, making a read error possible. It is likely a read error, because the conserved phenylalanine at the end of the CDR3 is missing. The chain employs TRBV15 and TRBJ1-1; no clear D. With 0 bases removed from V and 6 bases from J, the gap between germline ends came to 8 bases. The CDR3 length is 13 residues. CDR1 and CDR2 (germline): LNHNV, YYDKDF (reference sequence). CDR3 sequence reads: CATSRDILSEAFS. The CDR3 DNA reads TGTGCCACCAGCAGAGATATTCTCTCTGAAGCTTTCTCT.

The chain joins TRBV11-2 to TRBJ2-7; 7 bases agree with TRBD1. Germline V gives CDR1 SGHAT, CDR2 FQNNGV. The CDR3 loop spans 14 amino acids. The ends lost 1 base at V and 4 bases at J; junction bases unmatched: 4. The CDR3 coding sequence is TGTGCCAGCAGCTTAGGACAGGGTGGATACGAGCAGTACTTC. Amino acids: CASSLGQGGYEQYF.

This clonotype was recorded a few times. This chain connects TRBV20-1 to TRBJ2-5; TRBD2 is a possible D gene (6 bases). This CDR3 region has 12 residues. CDR1 and CDR2 from the germline V gene are DFQATT and SNEGSKA (reference sequence). The ends were cut back, 4 bases at V and 4 bases at J, with 10 bases in the middle. As DNA, the CDR3 is TGCAGTGCTACGGGGGTGGGAGAGACCCAGTACTTC. Protein: CSATGVGETQYF.

This clonotype came up a few times. The chain couples TRBV11-2 to TRBJ1-1; D call uncertain. The ends were cut back, 3 bases at V and 5 bases at J, with 7 bases in the middle. Germline V lookup: CDR1 SGHAT, CDR2 FQNNGV. CDR3 length: 12 residues. This chain's CDR3 is CASSFTGTEAFF. In DNA, the CDR3 is TGTGCCAGCAGCTTTACGGGTACTGAAGCTTTCTTT.

In this sample, this clonotype turned up a few times. The rearrangement joins TRBV6-5 to TRBJ2-7; 7 nucleotides match TRBD1. The junction had 7 bases not matched to a gene; V was cut back by 6 bases and J by 2 bases. The CDR3 length is 14 residues. From germline, CDR1 is MNHEY and CDR2 SVGAGI. The CDR3 sequence: CASSYRGRTYEQYF. DNA for the CDR3: TGTGCCAGCAGCTACAGGGGTAGGACCTACGAGCAGTACTTC.

The chain employs TRBV7-2 and TRBJ2-1; D tentatively reads TRBD1 or TRBD2 (6 bases each). Germline CDR1 SGHTA, CDR2 FQGNSA. V was clipped by 5 bases and J by 8 bases, with 13 bases between them. CDR3 size: 13 residues. CDR3 protein: CASSPTRGDEQFF. The CDR3 bases are TGTGCCAGCAGCCCTACAAGGGGGGATGAGCAGTTCTTC. The full variable domain, with the rest looked up from reference TRBV7-2 and TRBJ2-1, is GAGVSQSPSNKVTEKGKDVELRCDPISGHTALYWYRQSLGQGLEFLIYFQGNSAPDKSGLPSDRFSAERTGGSVSTLTIQRTQQEDSAVYLCASSPTRGDEQFFGPGTRLTVL.

V and J are TRBV20-1 and TRBJ2-2; 8 nucleotides align to TRBD1. Trimming took 2 bases from V and 5 from J; bases not matched to a gene: 4. CDR3 length equals 14 residues. Germline loops: CDR1 DFQATT, CDR2 SNEGSKA (reference sequence). The CDR3 bases are TGCAGTGCTAGACGGACAGGGCGGACCGGGGAGCTGTTTTTT. Translation gives CSARRTGRTGELFF.

This chain joins TRBV30 and TRBJ2-7; D gene ambiguous. V lost 5 bases, J lost 6 bases, and 23 bases lay in between. Germline loops: CDR1 GTSNPN, CDR2 SVGIG (reference sequence). The CDR3 length is 15 residues. The CDR3 sequence is CAWGRNPYSFSEQYF. The CDR3 region has the DNA TGTGCCTGGGGACGGAACCCATACAGTTTTAGCGAGCAGTACTTC.